This entry describes one T cell receptor (beta chain). This sample is drawn from a study of blood T cell repertoires in COVID-19. Study details: Samples taken during acute and convalescent COVID-19 were collected in the United States, Italy and Spain. PBMCs, B-cell-depleted T cells, or T cells provided the cDNA or gDNA that made up the material.

How the authors handled the data: Quantification of nucleated cells was approximated via reference gene primer amplification. The repertoire was sequenced with immunoSEQ multiplex PCR; TCRdb's copy has only in-frame clones and lacks some. D and trimming were read from the DNA, whereas the V and J calls and clone size are those reported in that table. The table records approximately 260,000 clones, around 83% of them present only once. V lost 3 bases and J 9 bases, leaving 7 bases between the germline ends. Germline lookup yields CDR1 SGHKS and CDR2 YYEKEE (reference sequence). The CDR3 is 11 amino acids.

The gene calls are TRBV5-5 and TRBJ2-1; D not resolved. This receptor was obtained from a woman aged 55-70 years with active or convalescent COVID-19. The sample was peripheral blood. The CDR3 reads CASSSHSEQFF. The CDR3 DNA reads as TGTGCCAGCAGCTCCCACAGTGAGCAGTTCTTC.